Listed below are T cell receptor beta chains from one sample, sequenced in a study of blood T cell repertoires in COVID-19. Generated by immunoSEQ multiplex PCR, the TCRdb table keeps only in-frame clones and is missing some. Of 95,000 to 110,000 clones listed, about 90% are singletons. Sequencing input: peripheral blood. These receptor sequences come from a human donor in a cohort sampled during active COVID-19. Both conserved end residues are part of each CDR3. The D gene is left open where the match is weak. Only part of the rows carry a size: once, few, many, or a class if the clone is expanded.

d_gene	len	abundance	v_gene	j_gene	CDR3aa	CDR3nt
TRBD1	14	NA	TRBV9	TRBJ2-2	CATSGTGDTGELFF	TGTGCCACCTCCGGGACAGGGGACACCGGGGAGCTGTTTTTT
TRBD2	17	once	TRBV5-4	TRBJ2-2	CASSSVAGATVSGELFF	TGTGCCAGCAGCTCCGTAGCGGGAGCGACAGTCTCCGGGGAGCTGTTTTTT
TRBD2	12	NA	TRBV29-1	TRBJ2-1	CSGTEPGGEQFF	TGCAGCGGCACCGAACCGGGGGGTGAGCAGTTCTTC
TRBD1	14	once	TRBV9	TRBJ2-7	CASSTGTDPYEQYF	TGTGCCAGCAGTACCGGGACAGATCCCTACGAGCAGTACTTC
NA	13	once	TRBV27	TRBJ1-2	CASSFSGGYGYTF	TGTGCCAGCAGTTTCTCCGGGGGCTATGGCTACACCTTC
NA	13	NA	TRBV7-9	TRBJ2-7	CASSFAISYEQYF	TGTGCCAGCAGCTTTGCGATAAGCTACGAGCAGTACTTC
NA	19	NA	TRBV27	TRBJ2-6	CASSLSPNRDSSGANVLTF	TGTGCCAGCAGTTTATCGCCGAACCGTGATAGCTCTGGGGCCAACGTCCTGACTTTC
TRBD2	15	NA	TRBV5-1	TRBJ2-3	CASSLTSGSTDTQYF	TGCGCCAGCAGCCTAACTAGCGGGAGCACAGATACGCAGTATTTT
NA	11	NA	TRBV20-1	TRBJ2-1	CSATPEGEQFF	TGCAGTGCTACCCCTGAGGGTGAGCAGTTCTTC
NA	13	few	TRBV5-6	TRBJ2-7	CASSRGAFGEQYF	TGTGCCAGCAGCCGGGGGGCCTTCGGCGAGCAGTACTTC
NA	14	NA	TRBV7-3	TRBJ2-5	CASSLTGTQETQYF	TGTGCCAGCAGCTTAACGGGGACTCAAGAGACCCAGTACTTC
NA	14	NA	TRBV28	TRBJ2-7	CASREWTVPYEQYF	TGTGCCAGCAGAGAGTGGACAGTCCCCTACGAGCAGTACTTC
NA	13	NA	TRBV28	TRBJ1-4	CAATSNSNPKLFF	TGTGCGGCGACCAGCAATAGCAACCCGAAACTGTTTTTT
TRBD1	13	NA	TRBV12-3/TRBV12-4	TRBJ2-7	CASSRDSPYEQYF	TGTGCCAGCAGTAGGGACAGCCCCTACGAGCAGTACTTC
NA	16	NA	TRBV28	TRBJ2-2	CASSTLGTGYGGELFF	TGTGCCAGCAGTACACTTGGTACGGGATACGGTGGGGAGCTGTTTTTT
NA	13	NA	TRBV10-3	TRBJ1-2	CAISDDSNYGYTF	TGTGCCATCAGTGATGACAGCAACTATGGCTACACCTTC
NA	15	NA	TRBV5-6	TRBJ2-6	CASSLLRSGANVLTF	TGTGCCAGCAGCTTGCTGCGCTCTGGGGCCAACGTCCTGACTTTC
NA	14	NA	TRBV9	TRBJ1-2	CASSVGDSNYGYTF	TGTGCCAGCAGCGTAGGCGACAGCAACTATGGCTACACCTTC
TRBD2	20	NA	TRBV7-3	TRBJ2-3	CASSLTRTSGGRIVTDTQYF	TGTGCCAGCAGCTTAACTCGAACTAGCGGGGGGCGCATAGTCACAGATACGCAGTATTTT
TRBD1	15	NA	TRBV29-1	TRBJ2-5	CSVEGRQGYQETQYF	TGCAGCGTTGAAGGTCGACAGGGTTACCAAGAGACCCAGTACTTC
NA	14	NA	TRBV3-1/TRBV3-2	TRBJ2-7	CASSQEGPGRGQYF	TGTGCCAGCAGCCAAGAAGGTCCCGGTCGGGGGCAGTACTTC
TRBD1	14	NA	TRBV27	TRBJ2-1	CASRPGQRHNEQFF	TGTGCCAGCAGGCCGGGACAGAGACACAATGAGCAGTTCTTC
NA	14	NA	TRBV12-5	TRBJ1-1	CASGLWGRDTEAFF	TGTGCTAGTGGTTTGTGGGGCAGGGACACTGAAGCTTTCTTT
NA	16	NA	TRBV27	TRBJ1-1	CASSLRWLGGNTEAFF	TGTGCCAGCTCCCTCCGTTGGCTTGGTGGGAACACTGAAGCTTTCTTT
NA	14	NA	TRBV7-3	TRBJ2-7	CASSLSGSTYEQYF	TGTGCCAGCAGCTTATCGGGGTCCACCTACGAGCAGTACTTC
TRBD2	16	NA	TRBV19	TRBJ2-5	CASSIRSGGGQETQYF	TGTGCCAGTAGTATACGCAGCGGGGGGGGGCAAGAGACCCAGTACTTC
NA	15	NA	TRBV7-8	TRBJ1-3	CASSLARSSGNTIYF	TGTGCCAGCAGCTTAGCCCGCAGCTCTGGAAACACCATATATTTT
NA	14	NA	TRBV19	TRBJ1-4	CASSTGGGNEKLFF	TGTGCCAGTAGTACGGGAGGTGGAAACGAAAAACTGTTTTTT
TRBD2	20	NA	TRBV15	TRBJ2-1	CATSRPLGLAGVSSYNEQFF	TGTGCCACCAGCAGGCCCCTAGGGCTAGCGGGGGTAAGCTCCTACAATGAGCAGTTCTTC
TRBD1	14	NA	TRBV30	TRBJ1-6	CAWRRQGVNSPLHF	TGTGCCTGGAGGCGACAGGGGGTTAATTCACCCCTCCACTTT
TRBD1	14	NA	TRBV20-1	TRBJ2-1	CSASITGANNEQFF	TGCAGTGCTAGTATAACAGGGGCGAACAATGAGCAGTTCTTC
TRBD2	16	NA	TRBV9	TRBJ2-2	CASSLAGEVVAGELFF	TGTGCCAGCAGCCTAGCGGGAGAGGTTGTCGCCGGGGAGCTGTTTTTT
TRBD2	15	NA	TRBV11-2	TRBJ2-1	CASSLDRAGVGEQFF	TGTGCCAGCAGCTTAGATCGGGCGGGAGTGGGTGAGCAGTTCTTC
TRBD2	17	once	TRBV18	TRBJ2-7	CASSPFLNSGDYYEQYF	TGTGCCAGCTCGCCATTCTTGAACTCTGGGGACTACTACGAGCAGTACTTC
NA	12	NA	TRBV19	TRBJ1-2	CASRRQEMGYTF	TGTGCCAGCAGGAGACAGGAGATGGGCTACACCTTC
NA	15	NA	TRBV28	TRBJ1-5	CASSFGGAGNQPQHF	TGTGCCAGCAGTTTCGGGGGAGCCGGCAATCAGCCCCAGCATTTT
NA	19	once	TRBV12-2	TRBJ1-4	CASRLEPAGVQGGNEKLFF	TGTGCAAGTCGCCTAGAACCGGCGGGGGTACAGGGGGGTAATGAAAAACTGTTTTTT
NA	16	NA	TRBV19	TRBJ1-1	CASSINLDSMNTEAFF	TGTGCCAGTAGTATAAATCTGGACTCCATGAACACTGAAGCTTTCTTT
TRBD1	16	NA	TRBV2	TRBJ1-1	CASSGGQGAGGTEAFF	TGTGCCAGCAGTGGAGGACAGGGGGCTGGCGGGACTGAAGCTTTCTTT
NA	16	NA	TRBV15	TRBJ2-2	CATSREGGANTGELFF	TGTGCCACCAGCAGAGAAGGGGGGGCGAACACCGGGGAGCTGTTTTTT
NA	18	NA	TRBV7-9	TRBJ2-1	CASSSPYNIETSDDEQFF	TGTGCCAGCAGCTCCCCCTATAATATTGAGACCAGCGACGATGAGCAGTTCTTC
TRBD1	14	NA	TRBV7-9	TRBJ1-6	CASSQGQGNSPLHF	TGTGCCAGCAGCCAGGGACAGGGGAATTCACCCCTCCACTTT
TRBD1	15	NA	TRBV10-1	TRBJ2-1	CASSEGTGSNNEQFF	TGCGCCAGCAGTGAGGGGACAGGTTCTAACAATGAGCAGTTCTTC
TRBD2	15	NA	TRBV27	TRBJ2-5	CASSRRGGTQETQYF	TGTGCCAGCAGCCGCCGGGGGGGCACCCAAGAGACCCAGTACTTC
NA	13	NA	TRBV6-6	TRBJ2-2	CASWGWNTGELFF	TGTGCCAGCTGGGGCTGGAACACCGGGGAGCTGTTTTTT
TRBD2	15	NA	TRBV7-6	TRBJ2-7	CASSLRTSGNYEQYF	TGTGCCAGCAGCTTAAGAACTAGCGGGAACTACGAGCAGTACTTC
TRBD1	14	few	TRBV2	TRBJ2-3	CASSEVTGGDTQYF	TGTGCCAGCAGTGAAGTCACAGGGGGAGATACGCAGTATTTT
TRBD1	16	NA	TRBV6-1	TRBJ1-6	CASSGQQGAGASPLHF	TGTGCCAGCAGTGGGCAACAGGGGGCAGGGGCTTCACCCCTCCACTTT
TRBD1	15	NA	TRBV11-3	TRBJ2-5	CASSPRDREGETQYF	TGTGCCAGCAGCCCCCGGGACAGGGAGGGGGAGACCCAGTACTTC
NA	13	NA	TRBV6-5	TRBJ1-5	CASSMALGHPQHF	TGTGCCAGCAGTATGGCTCTAGGTCACCCCCAGCATTTT
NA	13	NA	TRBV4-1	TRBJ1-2	CASSQPSGYGYTF	TGCGCCAGCAGCCAGCCATCGGGCTATGGCTACACCTTC